Following are 20 T cell receptor beta chains from one sample sequenced in a study of Ad26.COV2.S vaccination and SARS-CoV-2 variants. Assay: immunoSEQ multiplex PCR; the TCRdb copy retains only in-frame clones and omits some. The table records some 420,000 clones, approximately 90% of them present only once. Treatment denoted: around 19 received Ad26.COV2.S at low or high dose, single or two shots; several received placebo; per-sample allocation not given. Samples were taken on day 63 after the first vaccine or placebo injection. The sample in question was peripheral blood, obtained in a trial of Ad26.COV2.S vaccine versus placebo. Receptor source: a person between 18 and 59 years old who received the Ad26.COV2.S COVID-19 vaccine or a placebo.

The rearrangement uses TRBV7-9 and TRBJ2-3; D is perhaps TRBD2 (5 bases). The CDR3 spans 18 residues. V dropped 5 bases and J dropped 2 bases, with 23 bases sitting between them. Germline V gene data show CDR1 as SEHNR and CDR2 as FQNEAQ (reference sequence). For the CDR3, the DNA is TGTGCCAGCAGCGTTTACTCGGGGTCTATACCTAACACAGATACGCAGTATTTT. This encodes CASSVYSGSIPNTDTQYF.

This clone came up a few times. V is TRBV10-3 and J is TRBJ1-5; D gene ambiguous. V lost 9 bases and J 2 bases, leaving 11 bases between the germline ends. Germline V gives CDR1 ENHRY, CDR2 SYGVKD. This CDR3 has 13 residues. CDR3 sequence reads: CAIAKAGNQPQHF. The CDR3 DNA reads as TGTGCCATTGCTAAGGCCGGCAATCAGCCCCAGCATTTT.

The chain recombines TRBV2 with TRBJ2-6; D could derive from TRBD1 or TRBD2 (5 bases each). The V gene's germline CDR1 is SNHLY and CDR2 FYNNEI. The CDR3 covers 15 residues. V lost 11 bases to trimming and J lost 1 base, with 15 bases between them. Here the CDR3 DNA reads TGTGCCGGCTTGGGACGGACATCTGGGGCCAACGTCCTGACTTTC. Its translation: CAGLGRTSGANVLTF.

The rearrangement uses TRBV27 and TRBJ2-5; 13 bases map to TRBD2. V lost 3 bases and J lost 0; bases outside the gene matches: 7. Germline values: CDR1 MNHEY, CDR2 SMNVEV (reference sequence). CDR3 length: 18 amino acids. CDR3 amino acids: CASSFVLAGGPYQETQYF. CDR3 DNA: TGTGCCAGCAGTTTTGTACTAGCGGGGGGGCCTTACCAAGAGACCCAGTACTTC.

The chain joins TRBV2 to TRBJ1-6, with 8 nucleotides matching TRBD1. Looked up from germline, CDR1 is SNHLY and CDR2 is FYNNEI. The CDR3 runs 15 residues. J lost 7 bases, V lost 5 bases, and 7 bases had no gene match. Here the CDR3 reads CASSFDRGANSPLHF. The CDR3 DNA is TGTGCCAGCAGTTTCGACAGGGGTGCGAATTCACCCCTCCACTTT. The whole variable domain, remainder taken from reference TRBV2 and TRBJ1-6, is EPEVTQTPSHQVTQMGQEVILRCVPISNHLYFYWYRQILGQKVEFLVSFYNNEISEKSEIFDDQFSVERPDGSNFTLKIRSTKLEDSAMYFCASSFDRGANSPLHFGNGTRLTVT.

The chain recombines TRBV5-8 with TRBJ2-4, with TRBD1 matching over 7 bases. The CDR3 extends over 16 amino acids. Trimming cost V 5 bases and J 4 bases; bases outside gene matches: 12. The germline gives CDR1 SGHTS, CDR2 YDEGEE. The CDR3 loop reads CASRNRRTGEKNIQYF. CDR3 nucleotide sequence: TGTGCCAGCAGGAACCGCCGTACAGGGGAAAAAAACATTCAGTACTTC.

This rearrangement joins TRBV5-4 to TRBJ2-3; no firm D call. Germline CDR1 and CDR2: SGHNT and YYREEE (reference sequence). The CDR3 spans 12 residues. The V end was cut by 0 bases, the J end by 11 bases, with 10 bases between. The CDR3 bases are TGTGCCAGCAGCTTGGGACCGGCGGAGCAGTATTTT. It yields the protein CASSLGPAEQYF. The whole variable domain, remainder taken from reference TRBV5-4 and TRBJ2-3, is ETGVTQSPTHLIKTRGQQVTLRCSSQSGHNTVSWYQQALGQGPQFIFQYYREEENGRGNFPPRFSGLQFPNYSSELNVNALELDDSALYLCASSLGPAEQYFGPGTRLTVL.

The chain links TRBV27 to TRBJ2-1, with D tentatively TRBD1 or TRBD2 (5 bases each). Looked up from germline, CDR1 is MNHEY and CDR2 is SMNVEV (reference sequence). V was shortened by 8 bases and J by 8 bases, with 16 bases between the two germline ends. The CDR3 runs to 13 residues. CDR3 loop: CASGTPRGDEQFF. In nucleotides, the CDR3 is TGTGCCAGCGGGACCCCTAGGGGCGATGAGCAGTTCTTC.

With respect to this clone: Compared with germline, one end of the junction differs, possibly owing to a read error. The gene calls are TRBV7-2 and TRBJ2-2; 9 bases match TRBD2. This CDR3 region has 13 residues. Germline lookup yields CDR1 SGHTA and CDR2 FQGNSA. CDR3 loop: CASSLAGRGELFF. CDR3 sequence (DNA): TGTGCCAGCAGCCTAGCGGGAAGGGGGGAGCTGTTTTTT.

The chain has TRBV5-1 and TRBJ2-7; D not certain. The germline V gene has CDR1 SGHRS and CDR2 YFSETQ. The CDR3 has 15 amino acids. Between the trimmed V and J ends, which lost 3 bases and 4 bases, there was a span of 17 bases. CDR3 region: CASSSGLGQSYEQYF. The DNA of the CDR3 is TGCGCCAGCAGCTCTGGTTTGGGCCAGAGTTACGAGCAGTACTTC.

The J gene is TRBJ2-3, the V gene TRBV4-1, with 7 bases identical to TRBD1. This CDR3 comprises 19 residues. V was pared by 4 bases and J by 3 bases, with 19 bases of the junction left unmatched. CDR1 MGHRA and CDR2 YSYEKL come from the germline V gene. CDR3 protein: CASSRLYVPGQLKTDTQYF. The CDR3 DNA sequence: TGCGCCAGCAGCCGTTTATATGTTCCGGGACAGTTAAAAACAGATACGCAGTATTTT.

The chain carries TRBV30 and TRBJ1-3; perhaps TRBD1 as D (6 bases). V was clipped by 3 bases and J by 0 bases, with 15 bases between them. The CDR3 runs to 16 residues. Per germline, CDR1 GTSNPN and CDR2 SVGIG (reference sequence). The CDR3 DNA sequence: TGTGCCTGGAGCCGGGACGGACAGAACTCTGGAAACACCATATATTTT. Translation: CAWSRDGQNSGNTIYF.

V usage is TRBV30 and J usage is TRBJ1-2; weak D call: TRBD1 (6 bases). CDR3 size: 16 residues. The germline V and J ends were trimmed by 0 bases and 3 bases, with 17 bases remaining between them. Germline loops: CDR1 GTSNPN, CDR2 SVGIG (reference sequence). The CDR3 DNA is TGTGCCTGGAGTGTAAGTGGGCCCGGGGGCGACTATGGCTACACCTTC. It translates to CAWSVSGPGGDYGYTF. Drawing the rest from reference TRBV30 and TRBJ1-2, the complete variable domain is SQTIHQWPATLVQPVGSPLSLECTVEGTSNPNLYWYRQAAGRGLQLLFYSVGIGQISSEVPQNLSASRPQDRQFILSSKKLLLSDSGFYLCAWSVSGPGGDYGYTFGSGTRLTVV.

The V and J genes are TRBV24-1 and TRBJ1-5, with D possibly being TRBD1 (6 bases). The germline V gene has CDR1 KGHDR and CDR2 SFDVKD. The ends were cut back, 5 bases at V and 1 base at J, with 23 bases in the middle. This CDR3 has 19 residues. The CDR3 sequence: CATSGWGQGLRWSNQPQHF. The CDR3 DNA is TGTGCCACCAGTGGTTGGGGGCAGGGGTTGAGGTGGAGCAATCAGCCCCAGCATTTT.

V usage is TRBV6-6 and J usage is TRBJ2-2, with D tentatively TRBD2 (5 bases). CDR1 MNHNY and CDR2 SVGAGI come from the germline V gene (reference sequence). V was clipped by 5 bases and J by 5 bases, with 9 bases between them. There are 13 residues in the CDR3. The DNA of the CDR3 is TGTGCCAGCAGTCTCCTAGCAACCGGGGAGCTGTTTTTT. It encodes CASSLLATGELFF.

J is TRBJ1-1 and V is TRBV28; D is unresolved. V was trimmed by 7 bases and J by 1 base, leaving 10 bases between them. Per the germline V gene, CDR1 is MDHEN and CDR2 is SYDVKM. The CDR3 totals 13 residues. CDR3 in amino acids: CASKEDKNTEAFF. Here the CDR3 DNA reads TGTGCCAGCAAGGAAGATAAGAACACTGAAGCTTTCTTT.

This clone appeared a single time. The rearrangement joins TRBV28 to TRBJ2-1, with 8 bases that match TRBD1. Looked up from germline, CDR1 is MDHEN and CDR2 is SYDVKM. The CDR3 length is 16 residues. The junction had 7 bases not matched to a gene; V was cut back by 2 bases and J by 4 bases. The CDR3 DNA reads as TGTGCCAGCAGTTTACCCAGAGGACAGGGTTACAATGAGCAGTTCTTC. Translated: CASSLPRGQGYNEQFF.

This rearrangement joins TRBV30 to TRBJ1-4, with unresolved D. Germline-derived CDR1 and CDR2 are GTSNPN and SVGIG (reference sequence). V was trimmed by 2 bases and J by 7 bases, leaving 14 bases between them. The CDR3 length is 14 residues. CDR3 DNA sequence: TGTGCCTGGAGTAGTGGTGGAAGCGGTGAAAAACTGTTTTTT. This encodes CAWSSGGSGEKLFF.

The V gene is TRBV29-1, the J gene TRBJ2-2, with D possibly TRBD1 on 6 matching bases. V lost 5 bases to trimming and J lost 5 bases, with 9 bases between them. The germline V gene has CDR1 SQVTM and CDR2 ANQGSEA. The CDR3 has 12 amino acids. The CDR3 reads CSVHRETGELFF. The CDR3 nucleotides are TGCAGCGTTCACAGGGAAACCGGGGAGCTGTTTTTT.

V gene TRBV5-1 combines with J gene TRBJ2-2, with 14 nucleotides matching TRBD2. The V and J ends lost 4 bases and 6 bases, in that order; junction bases with no gene match: 5. The CDR3 is made up of 16 amino acids. Germline V gives CDR1 SGHRS, CDR2 YFSETQ. CDR3 protein: CASSPTSGGAPGELFF. CDR3 DNA sequence: TGCGCCAGCAGCCCGACTAGCGGGGGGGCCCCCGGGGAGCTGTTTTTT.